The clone carrying this T cell receptor beta chain occurred many times. The antigen is unknown. Compared with germline, one end of the junction differs, possibly owing to a read error. The CDR3 loop spans 14 amino acids. The source of the sample is a study of molecular identifiers for immune sequencing clone quantification. Study as a whole: RNA, taken in replicates from approximately 20,000 or 100,000 naive CD8 cells, was split five ways, with four sequenced.

Study outcomes and limitations: In naive cells, under 1% of molecules belonged to clones above 20 RNA copies, against over 99% in effector cells. Barcode-sharing identical TCR molecules could underestimate highly expanded clone sizes.

Naive CD8 T cells were sorted, and the gate applied was CD8+CD4-CCR7+CD45RA+. MiXCR was run by TCRdb on the PCR reads, yielding one entry per CDR3 protein. The table records about 36,000 distinct CDR3 sequences, about 18% of them present only once. The sequence came from a human donor in good health. Some libraries in this study had Jurkat cell RNA spiked in. Sequencing was carried out using naive CD8+ T cells from blood, with Jurkat cell RNA spiked in. The subset: FACS-sorted CD8+CD4-CCR7+CD45RA+ naive T cells. This chain links TRBV12-3 or TRBV12-4 with TRBJ2-4, with D possibly TRBD2 on 5 matching bases. The CDR3 coding sequence is TGTGCCAGCAGCTTCGGTCTAGCCCAAAACATTCAGTACTTC. Protein: CASSFGLAQNIQYF.